This TCR beta chain was retrieved from a study of shared clonotypes between healthy human individuals. Across the study: Sampling drew on donors who were a couple of women and three men aged 18 to 49. Whole-study results and caveats: Relative to memory subsets, naive subsets generally showed larger estimated richness.

This CDR3 has 14 residues. Germline CDR1 SGHRS, CDR2 YFSETQ. J gave up 8 bases and V 0 bases, and 6 bases lay outside the gene matches. As for this clone: The antigen is unknown.

Terminally differentiated effector memory CD45RA+ cells were excluded by CCR7 positive selection of CD45RO-negative cells. The table came from immunoSEQ multiplex PCR; TCRdb's copy has only in-frame clones and leaves some out. Among about 2 million clones, about 94% were seen once, and the ten largest hold about 1.1%. The sequenced material came from naive CD8+ T cells sorted from blood. The clonotype originates from a man aged 18 to 35 in good health. The chain joins TRBV5-1 to TRBJ1-2; 8 nucleotides match TRBD1. The CDR3 reads CASSLVGTGGGYTF. The CDR3 DNA reads as TGCGCCAGCAGCTTGGTTGGGACAGGAGGGGGCTACACCTTC.